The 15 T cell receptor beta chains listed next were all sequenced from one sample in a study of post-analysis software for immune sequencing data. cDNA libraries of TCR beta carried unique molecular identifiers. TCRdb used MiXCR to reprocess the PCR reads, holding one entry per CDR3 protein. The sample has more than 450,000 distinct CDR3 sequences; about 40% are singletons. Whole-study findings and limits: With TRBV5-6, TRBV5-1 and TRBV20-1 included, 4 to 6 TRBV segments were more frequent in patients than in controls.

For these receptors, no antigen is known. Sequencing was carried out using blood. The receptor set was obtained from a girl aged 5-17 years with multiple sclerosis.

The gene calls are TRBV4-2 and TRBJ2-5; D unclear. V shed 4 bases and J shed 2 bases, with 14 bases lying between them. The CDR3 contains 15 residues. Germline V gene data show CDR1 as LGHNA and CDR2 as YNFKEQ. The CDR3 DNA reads TGTGCCAGCAGCCCCCAGTCTGACCCACAAGAGACCCAGTACTTC. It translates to CASSPQSDPQETQYF.

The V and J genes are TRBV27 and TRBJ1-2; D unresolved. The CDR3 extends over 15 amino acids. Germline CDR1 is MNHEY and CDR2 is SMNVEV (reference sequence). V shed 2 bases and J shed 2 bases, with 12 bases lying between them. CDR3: CASSLGPQRNYGYTF. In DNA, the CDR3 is TGTGCCAGCAGTTTAGGGCCTCAGAGAAACTATGGCTACACCTTC.

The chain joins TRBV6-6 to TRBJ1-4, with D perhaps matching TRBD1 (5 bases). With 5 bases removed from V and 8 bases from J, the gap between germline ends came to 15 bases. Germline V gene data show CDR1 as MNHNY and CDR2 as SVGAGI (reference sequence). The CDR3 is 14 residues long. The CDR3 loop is CASSPRDLGEKLFF. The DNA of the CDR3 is TGTGCCAGCAGTCCCCGGGACCTAGGGGAAAAACTGTTTTTT.

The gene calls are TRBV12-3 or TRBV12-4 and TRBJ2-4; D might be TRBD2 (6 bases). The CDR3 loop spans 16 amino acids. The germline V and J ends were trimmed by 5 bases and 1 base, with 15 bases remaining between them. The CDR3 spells CASSRAGQRAKNIQYF. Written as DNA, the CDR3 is TGTGCCAGCAGTAGAGCGGGCCAGCGGGCCAAAAACATTCAGTACTTC.

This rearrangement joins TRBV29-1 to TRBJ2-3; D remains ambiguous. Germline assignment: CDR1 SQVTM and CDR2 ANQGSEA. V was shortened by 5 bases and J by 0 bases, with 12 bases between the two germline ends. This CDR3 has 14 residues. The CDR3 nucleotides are TGCAGCGTTAGTGAGATTACTAGCACAGATACGCAGTATTTT. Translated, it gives CSVSEITSTDTQYF.

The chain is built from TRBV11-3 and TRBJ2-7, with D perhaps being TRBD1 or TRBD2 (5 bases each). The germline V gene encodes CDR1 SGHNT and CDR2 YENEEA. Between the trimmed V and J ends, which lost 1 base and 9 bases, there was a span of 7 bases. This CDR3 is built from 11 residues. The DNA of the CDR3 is TGTGCCAGCAGCTTAGCGGGACGGCAGTACTTC. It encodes CASSLAGRQYF.

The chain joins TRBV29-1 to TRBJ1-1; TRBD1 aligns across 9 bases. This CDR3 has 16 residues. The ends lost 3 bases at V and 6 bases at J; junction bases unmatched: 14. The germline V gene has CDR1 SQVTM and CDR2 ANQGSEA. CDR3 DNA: TGCAGCGTTGAGCGGGGGGACAGGGTGGTGTACGCTGAAGCTTTCTTT. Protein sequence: CSVERGDRVVYAEAFF.

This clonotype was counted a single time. The DNA of the CDR3 is TGCAGTGCTAGAGGGGGGAACAGGGGCCCCACAGATACGCAGTATTTT. Translated: CSARGGNRGPTDTQYF. The chain couples TRBV20-1 to TRBJ2-3; TRBD1 agrees at 7 bases. The J segment lost 2 bases and the V segment lost 1 base, leaving 9 bases of the junction unmatched. The CDR3 has 16 residues. Per germline, CDR1 DFQATT and CDR2 SNEGSKA (reference sequence).

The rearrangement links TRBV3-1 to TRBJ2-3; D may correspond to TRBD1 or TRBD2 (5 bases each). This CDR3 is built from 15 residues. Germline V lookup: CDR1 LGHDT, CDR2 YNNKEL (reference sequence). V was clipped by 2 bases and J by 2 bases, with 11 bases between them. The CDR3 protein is CASSQSGAFTDTQYF. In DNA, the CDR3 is TGTGCCAGCAGCCAATCCGGGGCATTCACAGATACGCAGTATTTT.

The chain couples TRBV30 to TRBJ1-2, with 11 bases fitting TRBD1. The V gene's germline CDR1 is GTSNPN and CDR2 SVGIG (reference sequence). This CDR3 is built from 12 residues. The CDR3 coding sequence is TGTGTCGGGACAGGGGGAGACTATGGCTACACCTTC. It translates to CVGTGGDYGYTF.

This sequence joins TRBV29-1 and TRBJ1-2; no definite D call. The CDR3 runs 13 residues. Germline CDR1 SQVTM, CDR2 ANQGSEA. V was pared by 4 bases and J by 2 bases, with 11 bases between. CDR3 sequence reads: CSVVNTANYGYTF. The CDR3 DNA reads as TGCAGCGTTGTGAATACGGCGAACTATGGCTACACCTTC.

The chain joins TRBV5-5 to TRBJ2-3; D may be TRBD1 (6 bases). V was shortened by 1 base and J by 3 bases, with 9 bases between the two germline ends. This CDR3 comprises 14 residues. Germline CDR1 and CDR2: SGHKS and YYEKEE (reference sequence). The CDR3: CASSLQGMTDTQYF. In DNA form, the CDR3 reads TGTGCCAGCAGCTTGCAGGGGATGACAGATACGCAGTATTTT.

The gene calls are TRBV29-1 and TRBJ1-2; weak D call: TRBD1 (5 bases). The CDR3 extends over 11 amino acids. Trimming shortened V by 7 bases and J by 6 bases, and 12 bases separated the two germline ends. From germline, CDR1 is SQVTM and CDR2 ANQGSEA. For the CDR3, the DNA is TGCAGCGCCGTCAGGGTGGATGGCTACACCTTC. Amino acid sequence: CSAVRVDGYTF.

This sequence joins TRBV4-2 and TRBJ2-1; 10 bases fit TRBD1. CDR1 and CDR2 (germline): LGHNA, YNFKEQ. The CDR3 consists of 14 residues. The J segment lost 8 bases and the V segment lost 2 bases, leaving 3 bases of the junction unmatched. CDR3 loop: CASSQRQGADEQFF. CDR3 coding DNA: TGTGCCAGCAGCCAAAGACAGGGGGCTGATGAGCAGTTCTTC.

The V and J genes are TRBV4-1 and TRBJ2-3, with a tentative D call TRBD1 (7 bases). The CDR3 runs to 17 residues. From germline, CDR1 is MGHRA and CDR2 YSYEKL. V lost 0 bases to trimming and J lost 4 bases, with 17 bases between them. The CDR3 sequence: CASSQDSSGGMADTQYF. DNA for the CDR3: TGCGCCAGCAGCCAAGACTCATCAGGGGGGATGGCAGATACGCAGTATTTT.